Listed below are T cell receptor beta chains from one sample, sequenced in a study of blood T cells in healthy people across ages. TCRdb itself ran the 5' RACE reads through MiXCR, one entry per CDR3 protein. The repertoire consists of roughly 2 million distinct CDR3 sequences, with about 50% occurring once and the leading ten covering over 2%. Sequenced sample: blood. The origin of the receptors is a woman aged 40 to 55 in good health. CDR3s include the opening cysteine and the closing phenylalanine or tryptophan. A D gene is named only where the DNA matches it firmly. A row's size may be missing; if present it is once, few, many or a size class.

>-|15|TRBV12-3/TRBV12-4|TRBJ2-5|-
CASSIIPIAVETQYF
TGTGCCAGCAGTATAATCCCAATAGCCGTTGAGACCCAGTACTTC
>-|12|TRBV27|TRBJ2-7|-
CATTKGNYEQYF
TGTGCCACCACTAAAGGGAACTACGAGCAGTACTTC
>-|17|TRBV4-1|TRBJ2-7|-
CASSQGWGIGISYEQYF
TGCGCCAGCAGCCAAGGGTGGGGGATAGGAATTTCCTACGAGCAGTACTTC
>-|12|TRBV3-1|TRBJ1-1|-
CASSQDRAEAFF
TGTGCCAGCAGCCAAGATCGGGCTGAAGCTTTCTTT
>-|12|TRBV24-1|TRBJ2-7|once
CATSDRGHEQYF
TGTGCCACCAGTGATCGGGGCCACGAGCAGTACTTC
>-|12|TRBV29-1|TRBJ2-7|-
CSVGGRQREQYF
TGCAGCGTTGGGGGACGGCAGCGCGAGCAGTACTTC
>TRBD1|16|TRBV6-2/TRBV6-3|TRBJ2-1|few
CASSYGGTGGINEQFF
TGTGCCAGCAGTTACGGTGGGACAGGGGGCATTAATGAGCAGTTCTTC
>-|14|TRBV20-1|TRBJ1-5|-
CSARDRTSNQPQHF
TGCAGTGCTAGGGACAGAACTAGCAATCAGCCCCAGCATTTT
>-|13|TRBV4-1|TRBJ1-4|-
CASSQTRGEKLFF
TGCGCCAGCAGCCAGACTAGGGGTGAAAAACTGTTTTTT
>TRBD1|14|TRBV6-1|TRBJ2-5|once
CASSEGDSRETQYF
TGTGCCAGCAGTGAAGGGGACAGTCGGGAGACCCAGTACTTC
>TRBD2|20|TRBV6-1|TRBJ2-3|-
CASSRLAGTSGGASTDTQYF
TGTGCCAGCAGCCGCTTAGCCGGGACTAGCGGGGGGGCCTCGACAGATACGCAGTATTTT
>-|15|TRBV3-1|TRBJ1-2|few
CASSQAGGADYGYTF
TGTGCCAGCAGCCAAGCCGGGGGCGCGGACTATGGCTACACCTTC
>TRBD2|17|TRBV14|TRBJ2-5|-
CASSQGRTSPIQETQYF
TGTGCCAGCAGCCAAGGCAGGACTAGCCCTATTCAAGAGACCCAGTACTTC
>-|15|TRBV7-2|TRBJ2-5|-
CASSLGTTQWETQYF
TGTGCCAGCAGCTTAGGAACAACCCAGTGGGAGACCCAGTACTTC
>TRBD1|16|TRBV5-1|TRBJ2-3|-
CASSLSGQGSADTQYF
TGCGCCAGCAGCTTGTCGGGACAGGGTAGTGCAGATACGCAGTATTTT
>-|14|TRBV20-1|TRBJ2-3|-
CSARNPLSTDTQYF
TGCAGTGCTAGGAATCCCCTTAGCACAGATACGCAGTATTTT
>-|15|TRBV28|TRBJ2-1|-
CASSKNSRRHNEQFF
TGTGCCAGCAGTAAGAACTCCCGGAGACACAATGAGCAGTTCTTC
>-|14|TRBV9|TRBJ2-1|-
CASSSTGTFNEQFF
TGTGCCAGCAGCTCCACCGGGACTTTCAATGAGCAGTTCTTC
>TRBD1|14|TRBV5-6|TRBJ2-7|few
CASSLNRGTSEQYF
TGTGCCAGCAGCTTGAACAGGGGGACCAGCGAGCAGTACTTC
>-|13|TRBV25-1|TRBJ2-7|-
CASRRGTRGEQYF
TGTGCCAGCAGAAGGGGGACACGGGGCGAGCAGTACTTC
>-|12|TRBV7-2|TRBJ2-7|-
CASSFVLYEQYF
TGTGCCAGCAGCTTTGTCCTCTACGAGCAGTACTTC
>-|14|TRBV6-5|TRBJ1-1|-
CASSLPGRESVAFF
TGTGCCAGCAGCCTCCCTGGGAGAGAATCCGTGGCTTTCTTT
>TRBD1|14|TRBV7-9|TRBJ2-3|-
CASIGQGPKDTQYF
TGTGCCAGCATCGGACAGGGGCCGAAGGATACGCAGTATTTT
>-|18|TRBV20-1|TRBJ1-1|-
CSARPPPGVGASDREAFF
TGCAGTGCTAGGCCCCCGCCCGGGGTTGGGGCTTCTGATCGGGAAGCTTTCTTT
>-|12|TRBV15|TRBJ1-5|once
CATSRPNQPQHF
TGTGCCACCAGCAGACCTAATCAGCCCCAGCATTTT
>TRBD1|17|TRBV20-1|TRBJ1-5|once
CSARDPWDRVSNQPQHF
TGCAGTGCTAGAGATCCTTGGGACAGGGTTAGCAATCAGCCCCAGCATTTT
>-|15|TRBV9|TRBJ2-3|-
CASSVSADNTDTQYF
TGTGCCAGCAGCGTATCGGCGGACAACACAGATACGCAGTATTTT
>-|17|TRBV6-1|TRBJ2-1|-
CASNEFRLAIGTNEQFF
TGTGCCAGCAATGAATTTAGATTAGCCATCGGGACCAATGAGCAGTTCTTC
>-|12|TRBV29-1|TRBJ1-2|-
CSVEDIAYGYTF
TGCAGCGTTGAAGATATCGCCTATGGCTACACCTTC
>-|11|TRBV20-1|TRBJ1-1|few
CSAIRNTEAFF
TGCAGTGCTATTCGGAACACTGAAGCTTTCTTT
>-|12|TRBV20-1|TRBJ1-5|-
CGARTENQPQHF
TGCGGTGCTAGGACTGAGAATCAGCCCCAGCATTTT
>-|14|TRBV20-1|TRBJ2-5|-
CSASFRQNQETQYF
TGCAGTGCTAGTTTCCGGCAGAACCAAGAGACCCAGTACTTC
>-|13|TRBV6-2/TRBV6-3|TRBJ1-5|once
CASTGTPMTPQHF
TGTGCCAGTACGGGGACACCCATGACGCCCCAGCATTTT